A selection of T cell receptor beta chains follows, all from one sample in a study of cytomegalovirus exposure and HLA in healthy donors. Here immunoSEQ multiplex PCR was the method, and the copy in TCRdb shows in-frame clones only, minus some. The sample holds about 150,000 clones, around 84% seen once. The sample was PBMCs. These receptors originate from a man aged 18 to 35 in good health and CMV-seronegative. CDR3s include the opening cysteine and the closing phenylalanine or tryptophan. D genes are given only for firm matches. Some rows mark clone size as missing; the rest say once, few, many or name a class of expanded clone.

v_call,j_call,cdr3_length,d_call,clone_size,cdr3_nt,cdr3_aa
TRBV14,TRBJ1-2,14,-,-,TGTGCCAGCAGCCAAGATTCGACAAGCTATGGCTACACCTTC,CASSQDSTSYGYTF
TRBV19,TRBJ1-1,15,-,once,TGTGCCAGTAGTGCCCGACAGGTTAGGGACACTGAAGCTTTCTTT,CASSARQVRDTEAFF
TRBV5-1,TRBJ1-6,16,TRBD1,-,TGCGCCAGCAGCCCAAGGGACAGGGGAGAGAATTCACCCCTCCACTTT,CASSPRDRGENSPLHF
TRBV2,TRBJ1-4,15,-,few,TGTGCCAGCACAGGGTCCCCTGCAACTAATGAAAAACTGTTTTTT,CASTGSPATNEKLFF
TRBV21-1,TRBJ2-5,16,-,-,TGTGCCAGCACCCCTTTGTTTGAGCGGGAGAGGCAGACCCAGTACTTC,CASTPLFERERQTQYF
TRBV6-5,TRBJ2-7,14,-,-,TGTGCCAGCAGTGAACGGGACAATCTAAGGGAGCAGTACTTC,CASSERDNLREQYF
TRBV27,TRBJ2-7,15,-,few,TGTGCCAGCAGTTCCAGGGGTAACAGCGCCTACGAGCAGTACTTC,CASSSRGNSAYEQYF
TRBV19,TRBJ1-2,16,TRBD1,few,TGTGCCAGTAGCCGAACAGGGGGCCAAGGAGGCTATGGCTACACCTTC,CASSRTGGQGGYGYTF
TRBV18,TRBJ2-7,14,-,-,TGTGCCAGCTCACGTGAAGGAGTCCACTACGAGCAGTACTTC,CASSREGVHYEQYF
TRBV5-1,TRBJ1-1,12,-,-,TGCGCCAGCAGCGGGCCATCTTCCGGGAGGGCCTTT,CASSGPSSGRAF
TRBV5-6,TRBJ2-3,15,TRBD2,-,TGTGCCAGCAGCCAAGGGACTAGCGGAATAGATACGCAGTATTTT,CASSQGTSGIDTQYF
TRBV7-3,TRBJ2-3,15,-,-,TGTGCCAGCAGCACGGCCGTAGGGAGCGCAGATACGCAGTATTTT,CASSTAVGSADTQYF
TRBV28,TRBJ2-7,13,-,few,TGTGCCAGCAGTGGTGGGACACGCGACGAGCAGTACTTC,CASSGGTRDEQYF
TRBV6-4,TRBJ2-3,14,-,-,TGTGCCAGCAGTGATGGCGGGGAACCAGATACGCAGTATTTT,CASSDGGEPDTQYF
TRBV5-1,TRBJ2-3,14,TRBD1,-,TGCGCCAGCAGCTTGGGACAGGGGATGAATACGCAGTATTTT,CASSLGQGMNTQYF
TRBV10-2,TRBJ2-4,15,TRBD2,-,TGCGCCAGCAGTGATAGAGGGGCGGGGGAAAACATTCAGTACTTC,CASSDRGAGENIQYF
TRBV18,TRBJ2-1,17,TRBD2,-,TGTGCCAGCTCATCGGGACTAGCGGGGGGGTCCAAGAATGAGCAGTTCTTC,CASSSGLAGGSKNEQFF
TRBV2,TRBJ1-2,15,-,-,TGTGCCAGCAGTCCGCCTGATCGAGGGCCCTATGGCTACACCTTC,CASSPPDRGPYGYTF
TRBV27,TRBJ1-5,13,-,-,TGTGCCAGCAGACAAGATAGCAATCAGCCCCAGCATTTT,CASRQDSNQPQHF
TRBV6-1,TRBJ2-7,13,TRBD1,-,TGTGCCAGCAAGAGGGACAGGGTTAACGAGCAGTACTTC,CASKRDRVNEQYF
TRBV4-1,TRBJ1-2,15,TRBD1,-,TGCGCCAGCAGCCAAGAGGACAGGGCAAACTATGGCTACACCTTC,CASSQEDRANYGYTF
TRBV6-1,TRBJ2-2,15,TRBD1,few,TGTGCCAGCAGCCCGACAGGGGGTGTCACCGGGGAGCTGTTTTTT,CASSPTGGVTGELFF
TRBV6-1,TRBJ1-3,14,TRBD1,-,TGTGCCAGCAGTGAGCAGGGCAGGGGGAACACCATATATTTT,CASSEQGRGNTIYF
TRBV11-2,TRBJ2-1,14,TRBD2,-,TGTGCCAGCAGCTTAGCTCTAGCGGACACTGAGCAGTTCTTC,CASSLALADTEQFF
TRBV19,TRBJ2-7,15,TRBD1,-,TGTGCCAGTAGTATAGGAGGGGGCGGCTTCTACGAGCAGTACTTC,CASSIGGGGFYEQYF
TRBV28,TRBJ2-5,15,-,-,TGTGCCAGCAGTTTAGGCGGGTGGCCCCCAGAGACCCAGTACTTC,CASSLGGWPPETQYF
TRBV27,TRBJ2-1,16,TRBD2,-,TGTGCCAGCCGAGGCGGGCGCGGGAGTACCTACAATGAGCAGTTCTTC,CASRGGRGSTYNEQFF
TRBV4-3,TRBJ2-5,15,-,-,TGCGCCAGCAGCCAAGGTACAGGCTTTCAAGAGACCCAGTACTTC,CASSQGTGFQETQYF
TRBV5-4,TRBJ2-5,15,TRBD2,-,TGTGCCAGCTCTGCGGGAGGGCTCCCCCAAGAGACCCAGTACTTC,CASSAGGLPQETQYF
TRBV6-1,TRBJ2-1,12,-,once,TGTGCCAGCAGTGTAGAGGGGGGGGAGCAGTTCTTC,CASSVEGGEQFF
TRBV27,TRBJ2-7,15,TRBD2,-,TGTGCCAGCAGTTTAGCCCCGGGGGGCTCCTACGAGCAGTACTTC,CASSLAPGGSYEQYF
TRBV29-1,TRBJ1-2,17,TRBD1,-,TGCAGCGTTGAAACGCTGACAGGGTCCCCCCATGACTATGGCTACACCTTC,CSVETLTGSPHDYGYTF
TRBV28,TRBJ2-7,14,-,-,TGTGCCAGCACCACAGGGTTACTCTCCTACGAGCAGTACTTC,CASTTGLLSYEQYF
TRBV27,TRBJ2-7,13,TRBD1,-,TGTGCCAGCAGTCCAACAGGGGGCGGGGAGCAGTACTTC,CASSPTGGGEQYF
TRBV18,TRBJ1-2,17,TRBD1,-,TGTGCCAGCTCACCAGTTACCGGACAGGGCGGGAACTATGGCTACACCTTC,CASSPVTGQGGNYGYTF
TRBV29-1,TRBJ1-1,14,-,-,TGCAGCGTTGAACGGCGGGGGTTGGACACTGAAGCTTTCTTT,CSVERRGLDTEAFF
TRBV25-1,TRBJ2-1,12,-,-,TGTGCCAGCAGTGAAGAGGCCAATGAGCAGTTCTTC,CASSEEANEQFF
TRBV7-2,TRBJ2-2,16,TRBD1,-,TGTGCCAACAGCTTAGTGGGGACAGGGAACACCGGGGAGCTGTTTTTT,CANSLVGTGNTGELFF
TRBV12-5,TRBJ2-7,14,-,-,TGTGCTAGTGGTTTGGGCGGGGTGTACTACGAGCAGTACTTC,CASGLGGVYYEQYF
TRBV6-1,TRBJ2-7,14,TRBD2,-,TGTGCCAGCAGTCTACGCGGGGGTACCTACGAGCAGTACTTC,CASSLRGGTYEQYF
TRBV7-9,TRBJ1-4,16,TRBD1,-,TGTTCCAGCAGCGATCGACAGGGGCGGTCTAATGAAAAACTGTTTTTT,CSSSDRQGRSNEKLFF
TRBV7-9,TRBJ1-1,13,-,-,TGTGCCAGCAGCGCTGCAGGGGCGTCTGAAGCTTTCTTT,CASSAAGASEAFF
TRBV5-1,TRBJ2-1,15,-,-,TGCGCCAGCAGCTTGGGGACTCACTCAGGCAATGAGCAGTTCTTC,CASSLGTHSGNEQFF
TRBV10-1,TRBJ1-4,15,TRBD1,-,TGCGCCAGCAGCCGACAGGGAGAATATAGTGAAAAACTGTTTTTT,CASSRQGEYSEKLFF
TRBV29-1,TRBJ2-7,15,TRBD1,-,TGCAGCGTTGCGGGGCGGACAGGGGACCCCTACGAGCAGTACTTC,CSVAGRTGDPYEQYF
TRBV7-9,TRBJ2-3,17,-,-,TGTGCCAGCAGCTTAGGGGTTGGTAGCCGTAGCACAGATACGCAGTATTTT,CASSLGVGSRSTDTQYF
TRBV4-3,TRBJ2-1,17,TRBD2,-,TGCGCCAGCAGCCAAGATCCCCTAGCGGGAGACTACAATGAGCAGTTCTTC,CASSQDPLAGDYNEQFF
TRBV5-1,TRBJ2-7,12,-,-,TGCGCCAGCAGCCCCGGACAACAGGAGCAGTACTTC,CASSPGQQEQYF
TRBV5-1,TRBJ2-1,15,TRBD2,-,TGCGCCAGCAGCTGGGGGACTAGCGGATACAATGAGCAGTTCTTC,CASSWGTSGYNEQFF
TRBV10-3,TRBJ1-2,13,-,-,TGTGCCATCAGTGTAGGGGCTAACTATGGCTACACCTTC,CAISVGANYGYTF
TRBV12-5,TRBJ1-1,15,-,-,TGTGCTAGTGGTTTGGTACTGGGGGCGTTGACTGAAGCTTTCTTT,CASGLVLGALTEAFF
TRBV10-1,TRBJ1-2,18,TRBD1,-,TGCGCCAGCAGTGAGATGAGGAGACAGGGACGGGCAAACTATGGCTACACCTTC,CASSEMRRQGRANYGYTF
TRBV7-9,TRBJ2-1,16,-,once,TGTGCCAGCAGCCCGCGGGACGGGCGGACCTACAATGAGCAGTTCTTC,CASSPRDGRTYNEQFF